A single sample is the source of the 14 T cell receptor beta chains below, sequenced in a study of spatial heterogeneity in lung cancer. Each CDR3 protein gets one entry after TCRdb re-called the 5' RACE reads with MiXCR. The data show about 100,000 distinct CDR3 sequences, roughly 21% seen once. Time point noted: blood at routine non-recurrence follow-up after resection. The sequencing here drew on PBMCs, taken at follow-up. Every receptor here comes from a male donor with early-stage non-small cell lung cancer.

The V and J genes are TRBV12-3 or TRBV12-4 and TRBJ2-1, with D uncertain. This CDR3 contains 12 residues. The germline V and J ends were trimmed by 5 bases and 4 bases, with 6 bases remaining between them. The CDR3 coding sequence is TGTGCCAGCAGTACAGAGTACAATGAGCAGTTCTTC. Its translation: CASSTEYNEQFF.

The chain links TRBV11-2 to TRBJ2-2; TRBD1 aligns across 8 bases. The V and J ends lost 6 bases and 0 bases, in that order; junction bases with no gene match: 9. Per the germline V gene, CDR1 is SGHAT and CDR2 is FQNNGV. The CDR3 sequence is 17 residues long. CDR3 bases: TGTGCCAGCAGTTTTAGACAGGGGACAACGAACACCGGGGAGCTGTTTTTT. Its protein product is CASSFRQGTTNTGELFF.

This clonotype came up a few times. This rearrangement joins TRBV12-3 or TRBV12-4 to TRBJ2-1, with 9 positions matching TRBD2. Trimming took 6 bases from V and 5 from J; bases not matched to a gene: 5. The length of the CDR3 is 14 residues. The DNA for the CDR3 is TGTGCCAGCAGACTTAGCGGGAGTAACAATGAGCAGTTCTTC. This translates into CASRLSGSNNEQFF.

Within the sample, this clonotype is medium-sized. The V and J genes are TRBV6-5 and TRBJ1-2; D is possibly TRBD1 (5 bases). Trimming removed 4 bases from V and 10 bases from J, with 22 bases in between. The CDR3 has 15 residues. Germline CDR1 and CDR2: MNHEY and SVGAGI. CDR3 in amino acids: CASSSYKEGRKFYTF. The CDR3 coding sequence is TGTGCCAGCAGTTCCTACAAGGAGGGGAGGAAGTTCTACACCTTC.

V gene TRBV9 combines with J gene TRBJ2-3, with 10 bases aligning to TRBD1. Germline-derived CDR1 and CDR2 are SGDLS and YYNGEE. This CDR3 is 15 amino acids long. V lost 4 bases to trimming and J lost 6 bases; unmatched junction nucleotides: 8. The CDR3 is CASSPSGTGADTQYF. The CDR3 DNA reads TGTGCCAGCAGCCCCTCAGGGACAGGGGCGGATACGCAGTATTTT.

The chain couples TRBV11-2 to TRBJ2-3; 9 nucleotides align to TRBD2. The CDR3 consists of 15 residues. Germline CDR1 reads SGHAT; CDR2 reads FQNNGV. V trimming: 5 bases; J trimming: 3 bases; junction bases outside the gene matches: 6. CDR3 nucleotide sequence: TGTGCCAGCAGCCGACGGACTAGCGCTACAGATACGCAGTATTTT. Its protein is CASSRRTSATDTQYF.

V gene TRBV5-4 combines with J gene TRBJ1-1, with D unclear. From germline, CDR1 is SGHNT and CDR2 YYREEE (reference sequence). V was shortened by 0 bases and J by 0 bases, with 9 bases between the two germline ends. This CDR3 is 15 amino acids long. DNA of the CDR3: TGTGCCAGCAGCTTGGATAGAGGTATGAACACTGAAGCTTTCTTT. Translation: CASSLDRGMNTEAFF.

The chain joins TRBV5-4 to TRBJ2-1; D call uncertain. There are 13 residues in the CDR3. CDR1 is SGHNT and CDR2 is YYREEE in the germline V gene (reference sequence). V was cut by 3 bases and J by 6 bases, with 10 bases left in between. The CDR3 DNA follows: TGTGCCAGCAGCTCACGATTCGGCAATGAGCAGTTCTTC. Residues: CASSSRFGNEQFF.

This clonotype was counted many times. This sequence joins TRBV14 and TRBJ1-6; a possible D gene is TRBD1 (5 bases). V shed 7 bases and J shed 10 bases, with 14 bases lying between them. This CDR3 spans 13 amino acids. From germline, CDR1 is SGHDN and CDR2 FVKESK. The CDR3 here is CASKGDLRSPLHF. For the CDR3, the DNA is TGTGCCAGCAAAGGGGACCTGAGGTCACCCCTCCACTTT.

This clonotype was observed a handful of times. The chain links TRBV6-5 to TRBJ1-1, with D possibly matching TRBD1 (5 bases). Trimming removed 7 bases at V and 4 bases at J, with 13 bases between. CDR1 is MNHEY, CDR2 SVGAGI, per germline. This CDR3 spans 13 amino acids. CDR3 nucleotide sequence: TGTGCCAGCACCCCAGCGGGGCGCACTGAAGCTTTCTTT. Translating it yields CASTPAGRTEAFF.

The gene calls are TRBV4-1 and TRBJ1-6, with 7 positions matching TRBD1. CDR3 length: 15 amino acids. The V gene end was trimmed by 2 bases and the J gene end by 7 bases; junction bases not matched to a gene: 5. From germline, CDR1 is MGHRA and CDR2 YSYEKL. CDR3 amino acids: CASSQQPGGNSPLHF. CDR3 in DNA: TGCGCCAGCAGCCAACAACCAGGGGGAAATTCACCCCTCCACTTT.

The J gene is TRBJ1-2, the V gene TRBV24-1; 8 bases agree with TRBD1. The V and J ends lost 5 bases and 2 bases, in that order; junction bases with no gene match: 9. Germline V gene sequence: CDR1 KGHDR, CDR2 SFDVKD. CDR3 length: 16 amino acids. In DNA form, the CDR3 reads TGTGCCACCAGTGGGGCCCCCTCAGGGGGCAACTATGGCTACACCTTC. It yields the protein CATSGAPSGGNYGYTF.

This clonotype appeared a few times. J is TRBJ2-2 and V is TRBV11-2, with TRBD1 matching 9 bases. Trimming took 5 bases from V and 5 from J; bases not matched to a gene: 12. This CDR3 comprises 17 residues. Germline values: CDR1 SGHAT, CDR2 FQNNGV. CDR3 protein: CASSRYGTGSTTGELFF. The CDR3 DNA reads TGTGCCAGCAGCCGATACGGGACAGGGAGCACAACCGGGGAGCTGTTTTTT.

This clonotype was seen a handful of times. This chain connects TRBV10-3 to TRBJ2-1, with 8 bases matching TRBD2. The V gene's germline CDR1 is ENHRY and CDR2 SYGVKD. Germline trimming cut 4 bases from V and 0 bases from J; bases unmatched to any gene: 2. CDR3 length: 15 residues. CDR3 protein: CAISASGPSYNEQFF. Here the CDR3 DNA reads TGTGCCATCAGTGCTAGCGGGCCCTCCTACAATGAGCAGTTCTTC.